This passage covers 6 T cell receptor beta chains from one sample sequenced in a study of cytomegalovirus exposure and HLA in healthy donors. The PCR made use of 60 Vbeta and 13 Jbeta primers. Clones were sequenced by immunoSEQ multiplex PCR, and TCRdb holds only the in-frame ones, with some missing. The sample consists of about 190,000 clones, around four fifths of them appearing once. Sequencing was performed on PBMCs. The source is a man aged 40-49 years in good health and CMV-seropositive.

V gene TRBV5-6 combines with J gene TRBJ2-7; tentatively, D is TRBD2 (6 bases). Per the germline V gene, CDR1 is SGHDT and CDR2 is YYEEEE. With 5 bases removed from V and 1 base from J, the gap between germline ends came to 19 bases. The CDR3 runs to 16 residues. The CDR3 DNA follows: TGTGCCAGCAGTTTAATGCCGGGACTCGCGTCCTACGAGCAGTACTTC. The encoded protein is CASSLMPGLASYEQYF.

This clone was seen only once. The chain recombines TRBV2 with TRBJ2-7; 7 bases match TRBD2. The V gene end was trimmed by 6 bases and the J gene end by 3 bases; junction bases not matched to a gene: 11. Germline values: CDR1 SNHLY, CDR2 FYNNEI. The CDR3 is 15 amino acids. CDR3 sequence (DNA): TGTGCCAGCAGAGCGATGGCGGGAGTAGGCTACGAGCAGTACTTC. This sequence encodes CASRAMAGVGYEQYF.

The chain has TRBV5-1 and TRBJ2-1, with D possibly TRBD1 on 5 matching bases. V was cut by 2 bases and J by 7 bases, with 13 bases left in between. The germline gives CDR1 SGHRS, CDR2 YFSETQ. The CDR3 runs 14 residues. The CDR3 sequence: CASSFQGGQNEQFF. The CDR3 DNA reads TGCGCCAGCAGCTTCCAGGGTGGGCAGAATGAGCAGTTCTTC.

V usage is TRBV7-9 and J usage is TRBJ1-1; TRBD1 is a possible D gene (6 bases). The germline V gene has CDR1 SEHNR and CDR2 FQNEAQ (reference sequence). This CDR3 has 13 residues. V was shortened by 3 bases and J by 3 bases, with 8 bases between the two germline ends. The CDR3 sequence: CASSFSGDTEAFF. The CDR3 coding sequence is TGTGCCAGCAGCTTTTCAGGGGACACTGAAGCTTTCTTT.

The gene calls are TRBV6-5 and TRBJ2-1, with 15 bases identical to TRBD2. Per the germline V gene, CDR1 is MNHEY and CDR2 is SVGAGI. V was clipped by 2 bases and J by 8 bases; unmatched bases: 4. CDR3 size: 16 residues. The DNA for the CDR3 is TGTGCCAGCAGTTACCCCGGACTAGCGGGGGGGGATGAGCAGTTCTTC. This encodes CASSYPGLAGGDEQFF.

This clone was picked up a small number of times. DNA of the CDR3: TGTGCCAGCAGCCCCCATAGCGGGAGGGCTTCCTACGAGCAGTACTTC. Protein: CASSPHSGRASYEQYF. The V gene is TRBV7-2, the J gene TRBJ2-7, with TRBD2 identical over 11 bases. Germline CDR1 is SGHTA and CDR2 is FQGNSA. The CDR3 totals 16 residues. After removal of 5 bases from V and 1 base from J, the junction contained 7 bases not matched to a gene.